These 5 T cell receptor beta chains were all obtained from the same sample, sequenced in a study of cytomegalovirus exposure and HLA in healthy donors. The data were produced by immunoSEQ multiplex PCR, yet TCRdb's version contains in-frame clones alone and is incomplete. The sample carries some 45,000 clones, 85% to 95% recorded once. Input material: PBMCs. These receptors all come from a woman aged 18-35 years in good health and CMV-seropositive.

This clone was counted a single time. The V gene is TRBV13, the J gene TRBJ2-7; 10 nucleotides match TRBD2. Per the germline V gene, CDR1 is PRHDT and CDR2 is FYEKMQ (reference sequence). This CDR3 is 15 amino acids long. Trimming at V came to 4 bases and at J to 4 bases, leaving 7 bases not matched to a gene. The CDR3 reads CASSSQAGGEYEQYF. In nucleotides, the CDR3 is TGTGCCAGCAGCTCTCAAGCGGGAGGGGAGTACGAGCAGTACTTC.

This chain connects TRBV14 to TRBJ2-3; D not certain. This CDR3 has 18 amino acids. Germline CDR1 is SGHDN and CDR2 is FVKESK. The V end lost 1 base, the J end lost 0 bases, and 17 bases lay between the germline ends. The CDR3 DNA is TGTGCCAGCAGCCAAGCTTCACGGCTAACTATCAGCACAGATACGCAGTATTTT. This translates into CASSQASRLTISTDTQYF. The full variable domain, rest sourced from reference TRBV14 and TRBJ2-3, is EAGVTQFPSHSVIEKGQTVTLRCDPISGHDNLYWYRRVMGKEIKFLLHFVKESKQDESGMPNNRFLAERTGGTYSTLKVQPAELEDSGVYFCASSQASRLTISTDTQYFGPGTRLTVL.

The J gene is TRBJ2-1, the V gene TRBV5-1, with 13 bases that match TRBD2. Per the germline V gene, CDR1 is SGHRS and CDR2 is YFSETQ. The CDR3 extends over 16 amino acids. The V gene end was trimmed by 4 bases and the J gene end by 9 bases; junction bases not matched to a gene: 10. CDR3 in DNA: TGCGCCAGCAGCCAGACGGGACTAGCGGGACTGAGTGAGCAGTTCTTC. Its translation is CASSQTGLAGLSEQFF. Filled out from reference TRBV5-1 and TRBJ2-1, the complete variable domain reads KAGVTQTPRYLIKTRGQQVTLSCSPISGHRSVSWYQQTPGQGLQFLFEYFSETQRNKGNFPGRFSGRQFSNSRSEMNVSTLELGDSALYLCASSQTGLAGLSEQFFGPGTRLTVL.

The chain joins TRBV29-1 to TRBJ2-1; 7 bases align to TRBD2. The CDR3 has 11 residues. With V trimmed by 5 bases and J by 6 bases, 1 base remained unmatched. Germline loops: CDR1 SQVTM, CDR2 ANQGSEA. DNA of the CDR3: TGCAGCGTTTGGGGGGGCAATGAGCAGTTCTTC. Protein: CSVWGGNEQFF.

The V gene is TRBV27, the J gene TRBJ2-1, with TRBD2 as a possible D gene (5 bases). Trimming removed 5 bases at V and 0 bases at J, with 26 bases between. This CDR3 contains 20 residues. Per germline, CDR1 MNHEY and CDR2 SMNVEV (reference sequence). This CDR3 reads CASSNVLAGAGLSSYNEQFF. The CDR3 nucleotides read TGTGCCAGCAGTAACGTGCTTGCCGGCGCGGGCCTAAGCTCCTACAATGAGCAGTTCTTC.